These 28 T cell receptor beta chains were sequenced from one sample in a study of blood T cells in healthy people across ages. A sample-barcoded 5' primer and a J-beta primer mix were used in a second PCR of roughly 7 to 11 cycles. TCRdb independently ran MiXCR on the 5' RACE reads; one entry per CDR3 protein. The sample consists of about 1,400,000 distinct CDR3 sequences, roughly 45% of them appearing once. The source material was blood. The receptors were gathered from a woman aged 18-29 years in good health.

This clonotype was found a few times. In DNA form, the CDR3 reads TGTGCCAGCAGCCCCACCCGGAGTAGTACAGATACGCAGTATTTT. Amino acid sequence: CASSPTRSSTDTQYF. The V call is TRBV11-2, the J call TRBJ2-3; no clear D gene. CDR3 size: 15 residues. Germline V lookup: CDR1 SGHAT, CDR2 FQNNGV. The V end was cut by 5 bases, the J end by 3 bases, with 15 bases between. The whole variable domain, remainder taken from reference TRBV11-2 and TRBJ2-3, is EAGVAQSPRYKIIEKRQSVAFWCNPISGHATLYWYQQILGQGPKLLIQFQNNGVVDDSQLPKDRFSAERLKGVDSTLKIQPAKLEDSAVYLCASSPTRSSTDTQYFGPGTRLTVL.

V is TRBV10-3 and J is TRBJ2-4; D assignment may be TRBD1 or TRBD2 (6 bases each). V dropped 3 bases and J dropped 13 bases, with 25 bases sitting between them. CDR3 length: 16 residues. Germline CDR1 is ENHRY and CDR2 is SYGVKD. The chain's CDR3 is CAISDSIYDRSGEQYF. For the CDR3, the DNA is TGTGCCATCAGTGATTCCATATACGACAGGTCGGGGGAGCAGTACTTC.

The rearrangement joins TRBV28 to TRBJ1-2; D perhaps matches TRBD1 (6 bases). CDR3 length equals 14 residues. In germline, CDR1 is MDHEN, CDR2 SYDVKM. V was cut by 6 bases and J by 4 bases, with 15 bases left in between. CDR3 sequence (DNA): TGTGCCAGCAGATTACAGGGCGGGGGCTATGGCTACACCTTC. Its protein is CASRLQGGGYGYTF.

This chain joins TRBV25-1 and TRBJ2-6; tentative D call: TRBD1 (6 bases). The CDR3 is 16 amino acids. Germline CDR1 MGHDK, CDR2 SYGVNS. The V end was cut by 3 bases, the J end by 10 bases, with 19 bases between. The CDR3 nucleotides read TGTGCCAGCAGTGAGGGGGCCTCGGACGGCTCAAACGTCCTGACTTTC. It specifies CASSEGASDGSNVLTF.

In the case of this clonotype: An end of the junction does not agree with germline; a read error may underlie this. This chain connects TRBV29-1 to TRBJ2-1; no definite D call. The length of the CDR3 is 14 residues. Germline V CDR1 and CDR2: SQVTM, ANQGSEA. The CDR3 protein is CGVSFSGPYNEQFF. CDR3 coding DNA: TGCGGCGTTTCCTTCAGTGGACCATACAATGAGCAGTTCTTC.

This clonotype occurred many times. Its ends do not fully match the called genes, so a read error is possible. The gene calls are TRBV18 and TRBJ2-3; perhaps D is TRBD1 or TRBD2 (6 bases each). Germline V gene lookup returns CDR1 KGHSH and CDR2 LQKENI. CDR3 length: 14 amino acids. The CDR3 loop reads CASSPPGATDTQYF. The CDR3 bases are TGCGCCAGCAGCCCCCCGGGGGCCACAGATACGCAGTATTTT.

The chain is built from TRBV30 and TRBJ1-1; D possibly corresponds to TRBD1 (6 bases). Between the trimmed V and J ends, which lost 8 bases and 7 bases, there was a span of 14 bases. The length of the CDR3 is 11 residues. The germline V gene encodes CDR1 GTSNPN and CDR2 SVGIG (reference sequence). The CDR3 sequence: CAGKGENEAFF. DNA for the CDR3: TGTGCCGGGAAGGGGGAAAATGAAGCTTTCTTT.

The chain is built from TRBV6-5 and TRBJ1-3, with D possibly matching TRBD1 (5 bases). This CDR3 region has 16 residues. The V end was cut by 0 bases, the J end by 8 bases, with 17 bases between. The germline V gene encodes CDR1 MNHEY and CDR2 SVGAGI. The CDR3 sequence is CASSYSVAGLWDTIYF. The DNA for the CDR3 is TGTGCCAGCAGTTACTCGGTTGCGGGGCTGTGGGACACCATATATTTT.

This clonotype was counted a single time. This rearrangement joins TRBV11-2 to TRBJ2-7; the D gene could be TRBD1 or TRBD2 (5 bases each). From germline, CDR1 is SGHAT and CDR2 FQNNGV. CDR3 length equals 14 residues. V shed 3 bases and J shed 1 base, with 10 bases lying between them. For the CDR3, the DNA is TGTGCCAGCAGCTTGACGTGGGGGTCCTACGAGCAGTACTTC. Translating gives CASSLTWGSYEQYF. The complete variable domain, with remaining parts taken from reference TRBV11-2 and TRBJ2-7, reads EAGVAQSPRYKIIEKRQSVAFWCNPISGHATLYWYQQILGQGPKLLIQFQNNGVVDDSQLPKDRFSAERLKGVDSTLKIQPAKLEDSAVYLCASSLTWGSYEQYFGPGTRLTVT.

This chain joins TRBV4-1 and TRBJ2-7; 8 bases are a match to TRBD1. V lost 4 bases, J lost 5 bases, and 31 bases stayed unmatched. The CDR3 consists of 22 residues. Looked up from germline, CDR1 is MGHRA and CDR2 is YSYEKL. The CDR3 DNA reads TGCGCCAGCAGCCCCGGGACAGGTTACTTTGATACCGGGTCCCGCTCAGGGGACGAGCAGTACTTC. Protein sequence: CASSPGTGYFDTGSRSGDEQYF.

This clonotype was seen more than once but under ten times. The chain employs TRBV20-1 and TRBJ2-7; 10 bases match TRBD2. The CDR3 totals 15 residues. V was pared by 3 bases and J by 5 bases, with 10 bases of the junction left unmatched. In germline, CDR1 is DFQATT, CDR2 SNEGSKA (reference sequence). The CDR3 coding sequence is TGCAGTGCTAGGGACACTAGCGGGGCCCCCCACGAGCAGTACTTC. This sequence encodes CSARDTSGAPHEQYF.

The J gene is TRBJ2-3, the V gene TRBV7-2, with D perhaps given as TRBD1 or TRBD2 (5 bases each). This CDR3 region has 14 residues. CDR1 and CDR2 (germline): SGHTA, FQGNSA. V shed 2 bases and J shed 10 bases, with 16 bases lying between them. The CDR3 nucleotides read TGTGCCAGCAGCTTAAGCCTAGCTGGGGGAGCGCAGTATTTT. It encodes CASSLSLAGGAQYF. Using reference TRBV7-2 and TRBJ2-3 for the parts outside the CDR3, the full variable domain is GAGVSQSPSNKVTEKGKDVELRCDPISGHTALYWYRQSLGQGLEFLIYFQGNSAPDKSGLPSDRFSAERTGGSVSTLTIQRTQQEDSAVYLCASSLSLAGGAQYFGPGTRLTVL.

The chain joins TRBV28 to TRBJ1-2; D ambiguous. Trimming removed 10 bases from V and 5 bases from J, with 14 bases in between. The CDR3 runs to 12 residues. From germline, CDR1 is MDHEN and CDR2 SYDVKM. This CDR3 is CAIPHLAYGYTF. In DNA form, the CDR3 reads TGTGCCATCCCGCATCTCGCTTATGGCTACACCTTC.

A few counts support this clonotype. The chain recombines TRBV7-3 with TRBJ2-1, with 8 bases that match TRBD1. The germline gives CDR1 SGHTA, CDR2 FQGTGA. The trim removed 5 bases at V and 2 bases at J, leaving 5 bases unmatched. This CDR3 spans 15 amino acids. CDR3 sequence (DNA): TGTGCCAGCAGCCCCGACAGGGGAACCTACAATGAGCAGTTCTTC. This codes for CASSPDRGTYNEQFF.

This clonotype was seen more than once but under ten times. The chain combines TRBV5-6 with TRBJ1-2; possible D gene TRBD1, 5 bases. This CDR3 has 15 residues. V was cut by 1 base and J by 5 bases, with 15 bases left in between. Germline loops: CDR1 SGHDT, CDR2 YYEEEE. This CDR3 reads CASSLTGTLGYGYTF. The CDR3 DNA reads as TGTGCCAGCAGCTTGACGGGGACTTTAGGTTATGGCTACACCTTC.

The CDR3 sequence is CASTGGRLETQYF. In DNA form, the CDR3 reads TGTGCCAGCACGGGGGGGCGCTTAGAGACCCAGTACTTC. The chain recombines TRBV12-3 or TRBV12-4 with TRBJ2-5, with TRBD2 matching over 8 bases. This CDR3 is built from 13 residues. V trimming: 7 bases; J trimming: 4 bases; junction bases outside the gene matches: 5.

In nucleotides, the CDR3 is TGTGCCAGCAGTTTAGCCACAGGGTTGGTAGACTATGGCTACACCTTC. Protein: CASSLATGLVDYGYTF. V usage is TRBV12-3 or TRBV12-4 and J usage is TRBJ1-2; tentative D call: TRBD1 (6 bases). The V end lost 0 bases, the J end lost 3 bases, and 14 bases lay between the germline ends. This CDR3 has 16 residues.

This clonotype was seen more than once but under ten times. The chain employs TRBV7-2 and TRBJ2-7, with 7 bases matching TRBD1. Germline V gives CDR1 SGHTA, CDR2 FQGNSA. V trimming: 5 bases; J trimming: 7 bases; junction bases outside the gene matches: 14. The CDR3 totals 15 residues. The DNA of the CDR3 is TGTGCCAGCAGCCCCGGCCAGACAGGGCTGGGGGAGCAGTACTTC. This gives the protein CASSPGQTGLGEQYF. Full variable domain (outside the CDR3, taken from reference TRBV7-2 and TRBJ2-7): GAGVSQSPSNKVTEKGKDVELRCDPISGHTALYWYRQSLGQGLEFLIYFQGNSAPDKSGLPSDRFSAERTGGSVSTLTIQRTQQEDSAVYLCASSPGQTGLGEQYFGPGTRLTVT.

The chain has TRBV6-5 and TRBJ2-3; TRBD2 matches at 8 bases. V was pared by 0 bases and J by 7 bases, with 6 bases of the junction left unmatched. This CDR3 region has 15 residues. Germline V gives CDR1 MNHEY, CDR2 SVGAGI. The CDR3 here is CASSYSGLAQYTQYF. The CDR3 region has the DNA TGTGCCAGCAGTTACTCAGGACTAGCACAATATACGCAGTATTTT.

This sequence joins TRBV7-2 and TRBJ1-1; D may be TRBD1 (5 bases). Trimming pared 2 bases from V and 6 bases from J, leaving 13 bases between. This CDR3 region has 14 residues. The germline gives CDR1 SGHTA, CDR2 FQGNSA. CDR3 amino acids: CASSLPGGVPEAFF. The CDR3 nucleotides read TGTGCCAGCAGCTTACCCGGGGGGGTCCCTGAAGCTTTCTTT. The full variable domain, in which reference TRBV7-2 and TRBJ1-1 provide the parts outside the CDR3, is GAGVSQSPSNKVTEKGKDVELRCDPISGHTALYWYRQSLGQGLEFLIYFQGNSAPDKSGLPSDRFSAERTGGSVSTLTIQRTQQEDSAVYLCASSLPGGVPEAFFGQGTRLTVV.

The rearrangement links TRBV3-1 to TRBJ2-3; D gene unclear. The CDR3 extends over 15 amino acids. Germline V gene data show CDR1 as LGHDT and CDR2 as YNNKEL (reference sequence). V lost 1 base and J lost 7, with 15 bases in between. The CDR3 DNA reads as TGTGCCAGCAGCCAAGGGGCGTTAGCCGGAAATACGCAGTATTTT. Protein sequence: CASSQGALAGNTQYF.

This clonotype was recorded a few times. The chain links TRBV4-1 to TRBJ2-7; no clear D. V dropped 4 bases and J dropped 6 bases, with 16 bases sitting between them. The CDR3 runs 14 residues. Germline V gene sequence: CDR1 MGHRA, CDR2 YSYEKL. The CDR3 DNA is TGCGCCAGCAGCCGCAGCTCGGTAGTCCCCGAGCAGTACTTC. Translated: CASSRSSVVPEQYF.

This clonotype was found once. The chain links TRBV2 to TRBJ1-1; D is unresolved. V shed 6 bases and J shed 4 bases, with 15 bases lying between them. CDR3 length: 14 residues. CDR1 and CDR2 from the germline V gene are SNHLY and FYNNEI. The CDR3 protein is CASSPMAGSTEAFF. For the CDR3, the DNA is TGTGCCAGCAGCCCAATGGCGGGTAGCACTGAAGCTTTCTTT.

The chain has TRBV6-1 and TRBJ2-1; 9 positions agree with TRBD2. From germline, CDR1 is MNHNS and CDR2 SASEGT. This CDR3 has 15 amino acids. V lost 0 bases, J lost 4 bases, and 1 base stayed unmatched. In DNA form, the CDR3 reads TGTGCCAGCAGTGAAGCGCGGGAGGGGTACAATGAGCAGTTCTTC. Its translation is CASSEAREGYNEQFF.

The chain links TRBV18 to TRBJ2-7, with TRBD2 matching over 8 bases. The V segment lost 3 bases and the J segment 7 bases; nucleotides outside the gene matches: 5. Germline V gene sequence: CDR1 KGHSH, CDR2 LQKENI. CDR3 length equals 13 residues. CDR3 sequence (DNA): TGTGCCAGCTCACCGGGACTAGAGAATGAGCAGTACTTC. Translated, it gives CASSPGLENEQYF.

Here the CDR3 DNA reads TGTGCCAGCAGAGGGGAGGGAGGGGACAATGAGCAGTTCTTC. The encoded protein is CASRGEGGDNEQFF. This chain joins TRBV12-3 or TRBV12-4 and TRBJ2-1; 7 bases line up with TRBD2. This CDR3 is built from 14 residues. J gave up 5 bases and V 6 bases, and 7 bases lay outside the gene matches.

A few counts support this clonotype. The genes are TRBV29-1 and TRBJ2-7, with D possibly matching TRBD1 (5 bases). The CDR3 runs 11 residues. Per the germline V gene, CDR1 is SQVTM and CDR2 is ANQGSEA. The CDR3: CTEDKYYEQYF. CDR3 DNA sequence: TGCACCGAGGACAAATACTACGAGCAGTACTTC.

This clonotype was counted between two and nine times. The chain employs TRBV24-1 and TRBJ2-3; perhaps TRBD1 as D (5 bases). Trimming removed 8 bases from V and 2 bases from J, with 10 bases in between. The CDR3 totals 13 residues. Per germline, CDR1 KGHDR and CDR2 SFDVKD. The CDR3: CATKGRNTDTQYF. CDR3 DNA: TGTGCCACCAAGGGGCGAAACACAGATACGCAGTATTTT.